A single sample is the source of the 18 T cell receptor beta chains below, sequenced in a study of OX40 agonist ivuxolimab in advanced cancers. Profiling relied on immunoSEQ multiplex PCR, and the TCRdb table lists in-frame clones only, not all of them. The table lists tens of thousands of clones, roughly 90% of them singletons. This specimen was CD4+ or CD8+ T cells sorted from blood, taken in a trial of the OX40 agonist ivuxolimab. All receptors derive from an adult with an advanced solid tumor such as melanoma, head and neck, liver or kidney cancer.

The chain joins TRBV10-2 to TRBJ2-3; D is unclear. Trimming stripped 7 bases from V and 1 base from J, with 18 bases between. Germline V gene sequence: CDR1 WSHSY, CDR2 SAAADI. The CDR3 is made up of 16 amino acids. This chain's CDR3 is CASKEGRRYGTDTQYF. CDR3 DNA: TGCGCCAGCAAGGAAGGCAGGAGATATGGCACAGATACGCAGTATTTT.

In this sample, this clone turned up once. V is TRBV5-1 and J is TRBJ2-5, with TRBD2 as a possible D gene (6 bases). V shed 5 bases and J shed 11 bases, with 19 bases lying between them. Germline CDR1 SGHRS, CDR2 YFSETQ. The CDR3 loop spans 13 amino acids. CDR3 nucleotide sequence: TGCGCCAGCAGATACGGAGGGCCGGGGGAGCAGTACTTC. Residues: CASRYGGPGEQYF.

The V call is TRBV19, the J call TRBJ1-3; 7 nucleotides align to TRBD1. V was pared by 7 bases and J by 3 bases, with 12 bases of the junction left unmatched. Germline lookup yields CDR1 LNHDA and CDR2 SQIVND (reference sequence). This CDR3 is 16 amino acids long. The CDR3 loop reads CASTKTGPFRGNTIYF. CDR3 in DNA: TGTGCCAGTACCAAGACAGGGCCCTTTCGTGGAAACACCATATATTTT. Looking up the rest from reference TRBV19 and TRBJ1-3 gives the full variable domain: DGGITQSPKYLFRKEGQNVTLSCEQNLNHDAMYWYRQDPGQGLRLIYYSQIVNDFQKGDIAEGYSVSREKKESFPLTVTSAQKNPTAFYLCASTKTGPFRGNTIYFGEGSWLTVV.

The chain's CDR3 is CASSLARVWEQYF. The CDR3 nucleotides read TGTGCCAGCAGCTTGGCCCGCGTGTGGGAGCAGTACTTC. The chain has TRBV5-8 and TRBJ2-7; D uncertain. In germline, CDR1 is SGHTS, CDR2 YDEGEE. The CDR3 is 13 amino acids. Trimming pared 0 bases from V and 7 bases from J, leaving 11 bases between.

The chain links TRBV7-9 to TRBJ1-1; the match to TRBD1 covers 7 bases. Germline V gene data show CDR1 as SEHNR and CDR2 as FQNEAQ (reference sequence). The junction had 10 bases not matched to a gene; V was cut back by 5 bases and J by 4 bases. The length of the CDR3 is 15 residues. The CDR3 loop reads CASSPSDRDVTEAFF. The CDR3 coding sequence is TGTGCCAGCAGCCCCTCTGACAGGGATGTCACTGAAGCTTTCTTT.

V is TRBV6-5 and J is TRBJ2-3; 8 bases are shared with TRBD1. Losses at the gene ends were 2 bases for V and 10 bases for J; bases not matched to a gene: 2. The germline CDR1 and CDR2 sequences are MNHEY and SVGAGI. The CDR3 length is 12 residues. The CDR3 region has the DNA TGTGCCAGCAGTTACGGACAGGGAGCGCAGTATTTT. It specifies CASSYGQGAQYF.

The gene calls are TRBV5-1 and TRBJ2-5; D remains ambiguous. This CDR3 is 14 amino acids long. Germline V CDR1 and CDR2: SGHRS, YFSETQ. Deletions cut 1 base from V and 0 bases from J, with 7 bases between. Here the CDR3 reads CASSLLHYQETQYF. The CDR3, as DNA: TGCGCCAGCAGCTTGTTACACTACCAAGAGACCCAGTACTTC. Full variable domain (rest looked up from reference TRBV5-1 and TRBJ2-5): KAGVTQTPRYLIKTRGQQVTLSCSPISGHRSVSWYQQTPGQGLQFLFEYFSETQRNKGNFPGRFSGRQFSNSRSEMNVSTLELGDSALYLCASSLLHYQETQYFGPGTRLLVL.

The chain joins TRBV5-1 to TRBJ1-6; no definite D call. The CDR3 runs 16 residues. CDR1 and CDR2 (germline): SGHRS, YFSETQ. V was pared by 3 bases and J by 0 bases, with 10 bases between. The CDR3 is CASSSTDRSYNSPLHF. The CDR3 nucleotides read TGCGCCAGCAGCTCTACGGACCGCTCCTATAATTCACCCCTCCACTTT.

V usage is TRBV5-5 and J usage is TRBJ2-3, with 11 bases aligning to TRBD2. CDR3 length equals 16 residues. The ends lost 2 bases at V and 9 bases at J; junction bases unmatched: 11. Per germline, CDR1 SGHKS and CDR2 YYEKEE (reference sequence). The CDR3 DNA reads as TGTGCCAGCAGCTTATCCTTACTAGCGGGAGAGAGAACGCAGTATTTT. This translates into CASSLSLLAGERTQYF.

The rearrangement joins TRBV7-2 to TRBJ1-2; TRBD1 is a possible D gene (5 bases). The CDR3 loop spans 16 amino acids. Trimming cost V 1 base and J 3 bases, with 15 bases left between them. CDR1 SGHTA and CDR2 FQGNSA come from the germline V gene. DNA for the CDR3: TGTGCCAGCAGCTTAGGGCAGGGTCGGCGGGACTATGGCTACACCTTC. Amino acid sequence: CASSLGQGRRDYGYTF.

This clone was seen only once. V usage is TRBV7-2 and J usage is TRBJ1-6; 11 positions agree with TRBD1. Losses at the gene ends were 7 bases for V and 8 bases for J; bases not matched to a gene: 10. The length of the CDR3 is 16 residues. The germline V gene encodes CDR1 SGHTA and CDR2 FQGNSA. CDR3 bases: TGTGCCAGCACCCCTTTCGGACAGGGGGCTTATTCACCCCTCCACTTT. It codes for CASTPFGQGAYSPLHF.

Only a few counts were recorded for this clone. V is TRBV5-4 and J is TRBJ1-3; possibly TRBD1 for D (5 bases). The length of the CDR3 is 15 residues. The V end lost 4 bases, the J end lost 0 bases, and 11 bases lay between the germline ends. Germline CDR1 SGHNT, CDR2 YYREEE (reference sequence). The DNA of the CDR3 is TGTGCCAGCAGCCAGGGATGGAACTCTGGAAACACCATATATTTT. It codes for CASSQGWNSGNTIYF.

The rearrangement uses TRBV6-5 and TRBJ1-2, with 8 positions matching TRBD1. The CDR3 is made up of 15 amino acids. Germline V CDR1 and CDR2: MNHEY, SVGAGI. V trimming: 0 bases; J trimming: 8 bases; junction bases outside the gene matches: 8. The DNA for the CDR3 is TGTGCCAGCAGTTACTCTATCGGCAGGGGGCGCGGCTACACCTTC. Its protein product is CASSYSIGRGRGYTF.

V and J are TRBV5-1 and TRBJ2-7; 8 bases are shared with TRBD2. The length of the CDR3 is 14 residues. The germline CDR1 and CDR2 sequences are SGHRS and YFSETQ. The J segment lost 2 bases and the V segment lost 4 bases, leaving 5 bases of the junction unmatched. The CDR3 loop reads CASSRLSGAYEQYF. The CDR3 DNA reads TGCGCCAGCAGCCGACTTAGCGGGGCCTACGAGCAGTACTTC.

V usage is TRBV9 and J usage is TRBJ2-3; 7 nucleotides line up with TRBD2. Per the germline V gene, CDR1 is SGDLS and CDR2 is YYNGEE. The trim removed 4 bases at V and 2 bases at J, leaving 4 bases unmatched. The CDR3 has 14 residues. DNA for the CDR3: TGTGCCAGCAGCATGACTAGCCTCACAGATACGCAGTATTTT. This gives the protein CASSMTSLTDTQYF.

The V call is TRBV29-1, the J call TRBJ1-2; 8 bases match TRBD1. The CDR3 is 13 amino acids. V was pared by 3 bases and J by 8 bases, with 8 bases of the junction left unmatched. Germline CDR1 and CDR2: SQVTM and ANQGSEA. Here the CDR3 reads CSVEWTGIRGYTF. The CDR3, as DNA: TGCAGCGTTGAGTGGACAGGGATCCGCGGCTACACCTTC.

V usage is TRBV6-5 and J usage is TRBJ1-4; D may be TRBD1 (6 bases). V was clipped by 2 bases and J by 11 bases, with 12 bases between them. Germline V CDR1 and CDR2: MNHEY, SVGAGI. This CDR3 has 13 residues. The CDR3 loop reads CASSYSSGGKLFF. The CDR3, as DNA: TGTGCCAGCAGTTACAGTTCGGGGGGCAAACTGTTTTTT.

The chain joins TRBV27 to TRBJ1-3; possibly TRBD1 for D (6 bases). CDR3 size: 14 residues. Trimming pared 8 bases from V and 4 bases from J, leaving 15 bases between. Per the germline V gene, CDR1 is MNHEY and CDR2 is SMNVEV (reference sequence). CDR3 DNA: TGTGCCAGCCGATTGACAGGAGCAGGAAACACCATATATTTT. Protein: CASRLTGAGNTIYF.